One sample yielded the 30 T cell receptor beta chains listed below, sequenced in a study of blood T cells in healthy people across ages. Next came a second PCR, run for about 7 to 11 cycles, which used a sample-barcoded 5' primer along with a J-beta primer mix. TCRdb recomputed calls from the 5' RACE reads with MiXCR, one row per CDR3 protein. This repertoire shows around 900,000 distinct CDR3 sequences, more than 25% found once; its top ten account for 15% to 20%. What was sequenced was blood. These receptors all come from an elderly woman in good health.

This clonotype was found many times. The chain employs TRBV9 and TRBJ2-3, with a possible D match to TRBD1 (6 bases). V lost 0 bases and J 5 bases, leaving 10 bases between the germline ends. The germline V gene encodes CDR1 SGDLS and CDR2 YYNGEE. The CDR3 consists of 14 residues. Here the CDR3 reads CASSVATGGDTQYF. For the CDR3, the DNA is TGTGCCAGCAGCGTAGCGACAGGAGGAGATACGCAGTATTTT.

This CDR3 reads CASSEEGRNYGYTF. The CDR3 DNA follows: TGTGCCAGCAGTGAAGAAGGCAGGAACTATGGCTACACCTTC. V usage is TRBV6-1 and J usage is TRBJ1-2; D call uncertain. CDR1 is MNHNS, CDR2 SASEGT, per germline. The CDR3 has 14 residues. Trimming shortened V by 1 base and J by 2 bases, and 8 bases separated the two germline ends.

This clonotype was counted once. A clone one base away is much larger, so this may be a read error. The gene calls are TRBV7-2 and TRBJ2-3; no clear D. This CDR3 spans 15 amino acids. Per the germline V gene, CDR1 is SGHTA and CDR2 is FQGNSA. In nucleotides, the CDR3 is TGTGCCAGCAGCTTAGGGGGAATAGTTACAGATATGCAGTATTTT. Residues: CASSLGGIVTDMQYF.

Many counts were recorded for this clonotype. Here the CDR3 DNA reads TGTGCCAGCTCACGACCCGGGACGGAGACTGTTAGTGGCTACACCTTC. Translating it yields CASSRPGTETVSGYTF. The rearrangement links TRBV18 to TRBJ1-2; perhaps TRBD1 as D (5 bases). V lost 4 bases and J lost 7, with 22 bases in between. This CDR3 contains 16 residues. Germline V gives CDR1 KGHSH, CDR2 LQKENI.

J is TRBJ1-1 and V is TRBV6-2 or TRBV6-3; no clear D. Germline CDR1 reads MNHEY; CDR2 reads SVGEGT. Between the trimmed V and J ends, which lost 0 bases and 0 bases, there was a span of 5 bases. There are 14 residues in the CDR3. The CDR3 DNA follows: TGTGCCAGCAGTTACTCGCCTGTGAACACTGAAGCTTTCTTT. Translated: CASSYSPVNTEAFF.

This clonotype was recorded many times. The genes are TRBV6-5 and TRBJ1-2; D gene uncertain. Deletions cut 4 bases from V and 1 base from J, with 10 bases between. Per the germline V gene, CDR1 is MNHEY and CDR2 is SVGAGI. The CDR3 runs 14 residues. The DNA of the CDR3 is TGTGCCAGCAGTTTTCGTATCGTTAACTATGGCTACACCTTC. This translates into CASSFRIVNYGYTF.

The V call is TRBV6-2 or TRBV6-3, the J call TRBJ1-1; D gene uncertain. The CDR3 is 16 residues long. V dropped 5 bases and J dropped 2 bases, with 18 bases sitting between them. The germline CDR1 and CDR2 sequences are MNHEY and SVGEGT. In DNA, the CDR3 is TGTGCCAGCAGTCCCCTAATAGGACGGATTAACACTGAAGCTTTCTTT. Encoded protein: CASSPLIGRINTEAFF.

This clonotype was seen more than once but under ten times. This could be a read error, since a much larger clone is one nucleotide away. This chain joins TRBV7-2 and TRBJ1-2; possibly TRBD1 for D (6 bases). Trimming took off 5 bases at V and 4 bases at J, with 14 bases between the two ends. CDR1 and CDR2 (germline): SGHTA, FQGNSA. The CDR3 consists of 14 residues. The CDR3 region has the DNA TGTGCCAGCAGCCTACTGGACAGAGGCTATGGCTACACCTTC. It specifies CASSLLDRGYGYTF.

The gene calls are TRBV20-1 and TRBJ2-5; D is unresolved. CDR3 length: 16 amino acids. CDR1 and CDR2 from the germline V gene are DFQATT and SNEGSKA (reference sequence). V lost 1 base and J 4 bases, leaving 19 bases between the germline ends. CDR3 in DNA: TGCAGTGCTAGAGTCCCTCGCATGGGTGGGTCAGAGACCCAGTACTTC. Its protein is CSARVPRMGGSETQYF.

Concerning this clonotype: Given a much more abundant clone one base away, this may be a read error. The rearrangement links TRBV5-6 to TRBJ2-5; 10 bases align to TRBD2. CDR1 is SGHDT and CDR2 is YYEEEE in the germline V gene. The CDR3 covers 16 residues. Unmatched junction bases numbered 16, after V lost 3 bases and J lost 11 bases. CDR3 nucleotide sequence: TGTGCCAGCAGCTCAGGGAGCGGGGGGGATTACAATGAGCAGTACTTC. The encoded protein is CASSSGSGGDYNEQYF. Full variable domain (rest looked up from reference TRBV5-6 and TRBJ2-5): DAGVTQSPTHLIKTRGQQVTLRCSPKSGHDTVSWYQQALGQGPQFIFQYYEEEERQRGNFPDRFSGHQFPNYSSELNVNALLLGDSALYLCASSSGSGGDYNEQYFGPGTRLLVL.

This clonotype was recorded at least ten times. J is TRBJ2-1 and V is TRBV12-3 or TRBV12-4; D is tentatively TRBD1 or TRBD2 (6 bases each). The CDR3 is made up of 13 amino acids. V was trimmed by 3 bases and J by 6 bases, leaving 9 bases between them. CDR3 sequence (DNA): TGTGCCAGCAGTTTTAGGGGGGTCAATGAGCAGTTCTTC. Translated: CASSFRGVNEQFF.

The chain couples TRBV19 to TRBJ2-5, with 12 bases lining up with TRBD1. V shed 6 bases, J shed 11 bases, and the junction held 7 bases outside the gene matches. This CDR3 comprises 13 residues. Germline V gene lookup returns CDR1 LNHDA and CDR2 SQIVND (reference sequence). In nucleotides, the CDR3 is TGTGCCAGTAGCCCCGGGACAGGGGGCGTGCAGTACTTC. Protein: CASSPGTGGVQYF.

This clonotype appeared a few times. The genes are TRBV28 and TRBJ2-4; the match to TRBD1 covers 11 bases. J lost 11 bases, V lost 2 bases, and 11 bases had no gene match. Germline-derived CDR1 and CDR2 are MDHEN and SYDVKM. This CDR3 region has 16 residues. This CDR3 is CASSLRTGGGWDVQYF. CDR3 DNA sequence: TGTGCCAGCAGTTTAAGGACAGGGGGCGGATGGGACGTTCAGTACTTC.

Many counts were recorded for this clonotype. The V gene is TRBV7-2, the J gene TRBJ2-1; perhaps TRBD2 as D (7 bases). The CDR3 is 16 amino acids. Trimming removed 5 bases at V and 6 bases at J, with 20 bases between. Germline lookup yields CDR1 SGHTA and CDR2 FQGNSA. The CDR3: CASSIWGGALGNEQFF. CDR3 DNA sequence: TGTGCCAGCAGCATCTGGGGGGGGGCGCTGGGCAATGAGCAGTTCTTC.

This clonotype was observed many times. This chain connects TRBV6-2 or TRBV6-3 to TRBJ1-5, with D maybe TRBD1 (6 bases). The CDR3 loop spans 16 amino acids. The V and J ends lost 2 bases and 3 bases respectively, with 14 bases between them. Germline V gene data show CDR1 as MNHEY and CDR2 as SVGEGT. This CDR3 reads CASSYPTGLINQPQHF. The CDR3 bases are TGTGCCAGCAGTTACCCGACAGGCTTGATCAATCAGCCCCAGCATTTT.

This clonotype was observed a handful of times. A much larger clonotype is one base distant, so this may be a read error. This sequence joins TRBV7-2 and TRBJ2-3; D not resolved. The CDR3 runs to 12 residues. Germline V gives CDR1 SGHTA, CDR2 FQGNSA. V shed 1 base and J shed 10 bases, with 9 bases lying between them. Written as DNA, the CDR3 is TGTGCCAGCAGCTTAGGGGGTATGCCGCAGTATTTT. Amino acid sequence: CASSLGGMPQYF. Supplemented by reference TRBV7-2 and TRBJ2-3, the full variable domain reads GAGVSQSPSNKVTEKGKDVELRCDPISGHTALYWYRQSLGQGLEFLIYFQGNSAPDKSGLPSDRFSAERTGGSVSTLTIQRTQQEDSAVYLCASSLGGMPQYFGPGTRLTVL.

The chain combines TRBV9 with TRBJ2-1; D gene ambiguous. Germline CDR1 SGDLS, CDR2 YYNGEE. CDR3 length: 13 amino acids. Trimming left V 4 bases short and J 4 bases short, with 9 bases between. CDR3 coding DNA: TGTGCCAGCAGCATGGCTACGTACAATGAGCAGTTCTTC. Translated, it gives CASSMATYNEQFF.

This clonotype was seen a single time. V gene TRBV3-1 combines with J gene TRBJ2-2, with a weak D call TRBD1 (5 bases). Trimming left V 0 bases short and J 3 bases short, with 8 bases between. CDR1 and CDR2 (germline): LGHDT, YNNKEL (reference sequence). CDR3 length: 15 amino acids. The CDR3 spells CASSQDIGDTGELFF. CDR3 nucleotides: TGTGCCAGCAGCCAAGATATAGGGGACACCGGGGAGCTGTTTTTT.

In this sample, this clonotype turned up many times. The rearrangement joins TRBV11-2 to TRBJ2-3; D unclear. This CDR3 contains 13 residues. Trimming pared 1 base from V and 7 bases from J, leaving 9 bases between. From germline, CDR1 is SGHAT and CDR2 FQNNGV. The CDR3 DNA reads TGTGCCAGCAGCTTAGGGAGAGCTTATACGCAGTATTTT. This sequence encodes CASSLGRAYTQYF.

This clonotype was observed at least ten times. The chain couples TRBV2 to TRBJ2-4; a possible D gene is TRBD1 (5 bases). V was shortened by 9 bases and J by 10 bases, with 13 bases between the two germline ends. The CDR3 totals 11 residues. CDR1 and CDR2 (germline): SNHLY, FYNNEI. The CDR3 protein is CASLLREIQYF. The CDR3 nucleotides are TGTGCCAGTTTACTCAGGGAAATTCAGTACTTC.

A few counts support this clonotype. The rearrangement uses TRBV7-9 and TRBJ2-3; no clear D gene. The CDR3 runs 17 residues. Germline V CDR1 and CDR2: SEHNR, FQNEAQ (reference sequence). V gave up 1 base and J gave up 1 base, with 15 bases separating them. The DNA of the CDR3 is TGTGCCAGCAGCTTAGGAGTTGCCATTGGGGGCACAGATACGCAGTATTTT. Its protein product is CASSLGVAIGGTDTQYF.

On this clonotype: This may come from a read error, since a much larger clone is one base off. The rearrangement uses TRBV6-1 and TRBJ2-5; tentatively, D is TRBD1 or TRBD2 (5 bases each). The V gene's germline CDR1 is MNHNS and CDR2 SASEGT. CDR3 length: 14 residues. The CDR3 region has the DNA TGTGCCGGCAGTGAAGCTGGGGCCCTCGGGGAGCAGTACTTC. Residues: CAGSEAGALGEQYF.

This clonotype was seen at least ten times. The chain couples TRBV29-1 to TRBJ2-4; unclear D gene. The CDR3 runs 11 residues. Germline assignment: CDR1 SQVTM and CDR2 ANQGSEA. Trimming removed 6 bases from V and 5 bases from J, with 8 bases in between. DNA of the CDR3: TGCAGCGTCGGCTTTCAAAACATTCAGTACTTC. It encodes CSVGFQNIQYF. The full variable domain, with the rest looked up from reference TRBV29-1 and TRBJ2-4, is SAVISQKPSRDICQRGTSLTIQCQVDSQVTMMFWYRQQPGQSLTLIATANQGSEATYESGFVIDKFPISRPNLTFSTLTVSNMSPEDSSIYLCSVGFQNIQYFGAGTRLSVL.

About this clonotype itself: An end of the junction differs from the germline gene, which may be a read error. The CDR3 reads CVIGTTQETQYF. The CDR3 bases are TGTGTCATCGGGACTACACAAGAGACCCAGTACTTC. This chain connects TRBV10-3 to TRBJ2-5; 7 bases map to TRBD2. Germline loops: CDR1 ENHRY, CDR2 SYGVKD. CDR3 length: 12 amino acids.

Regarding this clonotype: Possible read error: a much larger clone is one base away. This chain's CDR3 is CAIGRGSYNEQYF. For the CDR3, the DNA is TGTGCCATCGGGAGGGGCTCCTACAATGAGCAGTACTTC. This rearrangement joins TRBV10-3 to TRBJ2-1, with 7 bases lining up with TRBD2. Judging by the DNA end, TRBJ2-7 fits better; the J call may be wrong. Germline values: CDR1 ENHRY, CDR2 SYGVKD. CDR3 length: 13 residues.

V is TRBV11-3 and J is TRBJ2-5; 7 positions match TRBD1. The J segment lost 5 bases and the V segment lost 3 bases, leaving 9 bases of the junction unmatched. CDR3 length equals 15 residues. Germline CDR1 and CDR2: SGHNT and YENEEA. CDR3 in amino acids: CASSFSTGIGETQYF. CDR3 bases: TGTGCCAGCAGCTTCTCGACAGGGATAGGGGAGACCCAGTACTTC.

This clonotype was recorded at least ten times. This chain connects TRBV11-2 to TRBJ2-5; D is unresolved. V was pared by 0 bases and J by 5 bases, with 13 bases between. This CDR3 is 15 amino acids long. Germline CDR1 reads SGHAT; CDR2 reads FQNNGV. The CDR3 loop reads CASSLDLRKWETQYF. The DNA for the CDR3 is TGTGCCAGCAGCTTAGATCTCAGGAAGTGGGAGACCCAGTACTTC.

CDR3 region: CASSQDPGQGWTQYF. CDR3 coding DNA: TGCGCCAGCAGCCAAGATCCCGGACAGGGGTGGACCCAGTACTTC. The J gene is TRBJ2-5, the V gene TRBV4-1; 9 nucleotides align to TRBD1. Trimming at V came to 0 bases and at J to 7 bases, leaving 6 bases not matched to a gene. The CDR3 spans 15 residues. Germline-derived CDR1 and CDR2 are MGHRA and YSYEKL.

There are a few counts of this clonotype. A much larger clone differs from this one at a single base, so this may be a read error. The chain is built from TRBV2 and TRBJ2-6; D might be TRBD1 or TRBD2, each matching 5 bases. Germline V gene sequence: CDR1 SNHLY, CDR2 FYNNEI. There are 15 residues in the CDR3. DNA for the CDR3: TGTGCCCAGTCCCGGGGATCCTCTGGGGCCAACGTCCGGACTTTC. Amino acid sequence: CAQSRGSSGANVRTF.

The chain carries TRBV6-5 and TRBJ1-5; 9 bases line up with TRBD1. From germline, CDR1 is MNHEY and CDR2 SVGAGI. CDR3 length equals 14 residues. Germline trimming cut 7 bases from V and 7 bases from J; bases unmatched to any gene: 8. The CDR3 sequence: CASKKGQGDQPQHF. The CDR3 bases are TGTGCCAGCAAAAAGGGACAGGGTGACCAGCCCCAGCATTTT.